This TCR beta chain was sequenced for a study of blood T cell repertoires in COVID-19. As for the study in general: The samples span acute and convalescent COVID-19 from the United States, Italy and Spain. T cells, B-cell-depleted T cells, or PBMCs provided the cDNA or gDNA that served as material.

As handled by the study authors: Reference gene primer amplification in the assay estimated nucleated cell counts. The repertoire was sequenced with immunoSEQ multiplex PCR; TCRdb's copy has only in-frame clones and lacks some. That table gives V, J and clone size, and the DNA gave D and trimming. The top ten clones hold 4.8% of a sample with about 43,000 clones, approximately 90% of them seen once. The CDR3 consists of 15 residues. Germline V gives CDR1 LGHDT, CDR2 YNNKEL (reference sequence). Trimming at V came to 4 bases and at J to 3 bases, leaving 3 bases not matched to a gene. The receptor's source is a human donor in a cohort sampled during active COVID-19. The sample comprised peripheral blood. This chain connects TRBV3-1 (or the pseudogene TRBV3-2) to TRBJ2-6; 7 positions match TRBD2. The CDR3, as DNA: TGTGCCAGCAGCCGAGGGGAGGGTGGGGCCAACGTCCTGACTTTC. Translation: CASSRGEGGANVLTF.